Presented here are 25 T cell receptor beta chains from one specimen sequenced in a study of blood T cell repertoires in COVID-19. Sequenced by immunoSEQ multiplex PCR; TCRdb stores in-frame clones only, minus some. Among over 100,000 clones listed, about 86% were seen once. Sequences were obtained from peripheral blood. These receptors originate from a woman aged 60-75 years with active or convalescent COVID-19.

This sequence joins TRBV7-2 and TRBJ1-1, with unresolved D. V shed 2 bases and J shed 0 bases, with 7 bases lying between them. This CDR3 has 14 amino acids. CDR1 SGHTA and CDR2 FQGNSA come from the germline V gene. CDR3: CASSLSALNTEAFF. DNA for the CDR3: TGTGCCAGCAGCTTAAGCGCCTTGAACACTGAAGCTTTCTTT.

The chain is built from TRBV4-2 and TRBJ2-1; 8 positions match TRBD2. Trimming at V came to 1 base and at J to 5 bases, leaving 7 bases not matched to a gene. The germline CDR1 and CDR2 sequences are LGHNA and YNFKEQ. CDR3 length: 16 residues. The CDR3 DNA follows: TGTGCCAGCAGCCAAGTAGGGACTAGAGGGAACAATGAGCAGTTCTTC. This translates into CASSQVGTRGNNEQFF.

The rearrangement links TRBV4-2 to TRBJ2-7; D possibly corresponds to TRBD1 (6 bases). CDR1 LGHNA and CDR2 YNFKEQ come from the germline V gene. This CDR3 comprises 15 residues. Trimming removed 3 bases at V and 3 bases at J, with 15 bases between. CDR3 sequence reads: CASSHRAQGLYEQYF. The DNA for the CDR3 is TGTGCCAGCAGCCACCGCGCTCAGGGGCTCTACGAGCAGTACTTC.

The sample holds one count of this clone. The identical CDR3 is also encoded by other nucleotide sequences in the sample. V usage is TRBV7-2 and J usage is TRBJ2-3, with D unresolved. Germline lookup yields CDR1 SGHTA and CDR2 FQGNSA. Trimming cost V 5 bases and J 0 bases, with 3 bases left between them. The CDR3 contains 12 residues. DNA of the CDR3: TGTGCCAGCAGCCGGAGCACAGATACGCAGTATTTT. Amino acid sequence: CASSRSTDTQYF. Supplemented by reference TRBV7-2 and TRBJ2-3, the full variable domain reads GAGVSQSPSNKVTEKGKDVELRCDPISGHTALYWYRQSLGQGLEFLIYFQGNSAPDKSGLPSDRFSAERTGGSVSTLTIQRTQQEDSAVYLCASSRSTDTQYFGPGTRLTVL.

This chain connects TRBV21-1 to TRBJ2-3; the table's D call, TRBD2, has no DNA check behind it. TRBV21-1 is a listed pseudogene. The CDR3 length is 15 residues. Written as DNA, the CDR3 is TGTGCCTACCGACTAGCGGATTCTTGCACAGATACGCAGTATTTT. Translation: CAYRLADSCTDTQYF.

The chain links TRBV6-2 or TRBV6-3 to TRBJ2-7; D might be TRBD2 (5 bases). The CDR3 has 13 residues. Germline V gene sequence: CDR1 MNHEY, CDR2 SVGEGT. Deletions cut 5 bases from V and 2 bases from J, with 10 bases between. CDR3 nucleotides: TGTGCCAGCAGTCCCGGGGTACCCTACGAGCAGTACTTC. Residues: CASSPGVPYEQYF.

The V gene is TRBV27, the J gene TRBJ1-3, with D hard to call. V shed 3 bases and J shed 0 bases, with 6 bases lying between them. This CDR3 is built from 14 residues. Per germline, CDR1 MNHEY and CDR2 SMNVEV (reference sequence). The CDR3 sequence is CASSLAISGNTIYF. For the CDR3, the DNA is TGTGCCAGCAGTTTGGCCATCTCTGGAAACACCATATATTTT.

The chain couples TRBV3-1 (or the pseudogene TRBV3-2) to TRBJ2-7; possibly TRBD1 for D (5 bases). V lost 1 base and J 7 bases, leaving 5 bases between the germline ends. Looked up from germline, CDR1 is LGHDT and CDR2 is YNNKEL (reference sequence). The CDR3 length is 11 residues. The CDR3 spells CASSQGTEQYV. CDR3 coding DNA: TGTGCCAGCAGCCAAGGGACAGAGCAGTACGTC.

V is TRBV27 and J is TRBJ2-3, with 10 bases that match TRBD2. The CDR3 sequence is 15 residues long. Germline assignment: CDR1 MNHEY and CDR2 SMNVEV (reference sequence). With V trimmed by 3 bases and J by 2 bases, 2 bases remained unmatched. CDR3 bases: TGTGCCAGCAGTTTTAGCGGGGGGTACACAGATACGCAGTATTTT. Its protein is CASSFSGGYTDTQYF.

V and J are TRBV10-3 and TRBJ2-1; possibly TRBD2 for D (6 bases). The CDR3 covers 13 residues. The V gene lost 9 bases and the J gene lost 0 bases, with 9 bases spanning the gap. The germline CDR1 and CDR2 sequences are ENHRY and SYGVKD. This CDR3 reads CAIRGSSYNEQFF. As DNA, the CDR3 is TGTGCCATTCGGGGGAGCTCCTACAATGAGCAGTTCTTC.

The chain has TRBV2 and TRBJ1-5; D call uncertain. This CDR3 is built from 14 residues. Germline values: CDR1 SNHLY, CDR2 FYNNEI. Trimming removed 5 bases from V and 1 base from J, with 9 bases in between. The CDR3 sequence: CASSRRSSNQPQHF. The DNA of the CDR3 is TGTGCCAGCAGTCGGAGGAGCAGCAATCAGCCCCAGCATTTT.

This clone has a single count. The CDR3 loop is CASSLFGGGASDTQYF. Written as DNA, the CDR3 is TGTGCCAGCAGTTTATTCGGCGGGGGGGCCTCAGATACGCAGTATTTT. The rearrangement joins TRBV27 to TRBJ2-3, with 9 bases fitting TRBD2. The ends lost 1 base at V and 4 bases at J; junction bases unmatched: 6. The CDR3 has 16 amino acids. The germline V gene has CDR1 MNHEY and CDR2 SMNVEV (reference sequence).

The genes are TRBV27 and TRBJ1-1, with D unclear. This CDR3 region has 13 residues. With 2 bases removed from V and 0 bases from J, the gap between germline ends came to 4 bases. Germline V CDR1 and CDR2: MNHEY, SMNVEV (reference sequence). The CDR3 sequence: CASSLLLNTEAFF. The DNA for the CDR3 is TGTGCCAGCAGTTTACTATTGAACACTGAAGCTTTCTTT.

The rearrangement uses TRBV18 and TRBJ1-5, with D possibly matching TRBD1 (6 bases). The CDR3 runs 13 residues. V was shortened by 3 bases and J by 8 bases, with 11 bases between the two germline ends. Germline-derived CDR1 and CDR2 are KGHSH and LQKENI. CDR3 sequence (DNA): TGTGCCAGCTCACCGGACAGTAAGAAGCCCCAGCATTTT. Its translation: CASSPDSKKPQHF.

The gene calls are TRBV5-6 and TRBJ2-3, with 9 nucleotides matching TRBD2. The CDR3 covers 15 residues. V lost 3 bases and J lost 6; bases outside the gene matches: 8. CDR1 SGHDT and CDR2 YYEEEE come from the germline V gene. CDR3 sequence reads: CASSSLAGRPDTQYF. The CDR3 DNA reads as TGTGCCAGCAGCTCACTAGCGGGCAGGCCCGATACGCAGTATTTT.

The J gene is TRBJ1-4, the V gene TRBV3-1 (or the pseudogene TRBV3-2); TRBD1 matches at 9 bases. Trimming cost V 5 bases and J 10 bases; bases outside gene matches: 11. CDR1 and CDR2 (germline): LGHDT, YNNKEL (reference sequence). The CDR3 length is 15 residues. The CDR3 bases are TGTGCCAGCAGCAGCCGGGACAGGGCTCGGGGAAAACTGTTTTTT. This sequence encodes CASSSRDRARGKLFF.

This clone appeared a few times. The CDR3 coding sequence is TGTGCCAGCAGCTGGAGCGGGGGGGCCGAAGAGACCCAGTACTTC. Protein: CASSWSGGAEETQYF. The chain combines TRBV11-1 with TRBJ2-5; 10 bases are shared with TRBD2. The V segment lost 4 bases and the J segment 3 bases; nucleotides outside the gene matches: 5. CDR1 is SGHAT and CDR2 is FQDESV in the germline V gene (reference sequence). The CDR3 is 15 residues long.

In DNA form, the CDR3 reads TGTGCCATCAGTGACAGGGGTGGAAACACCGGGGAGCTGTTTTTT. It is translated as CAISDRGGNTGELFF. This chain connects TRBV10-3 to TRBJ2-2; D possibly corresponds to TRBD1 (6 bases). V shed 3 bases and J shed 2 bases, with 10 bases lying between them. The CDR3 length is 15 residues. CDR1 is ENHRY and CDR2 is SYGVKD in the germline V gene.

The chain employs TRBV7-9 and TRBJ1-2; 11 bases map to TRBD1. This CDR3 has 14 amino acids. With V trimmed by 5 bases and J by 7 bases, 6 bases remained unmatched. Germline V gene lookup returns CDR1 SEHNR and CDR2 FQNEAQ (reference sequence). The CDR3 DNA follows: TGTGCCAGCAGCCCAGGACAGGGGGCAGGTGGCTACACCTTC. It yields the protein CASSPGQGAGGYTF.

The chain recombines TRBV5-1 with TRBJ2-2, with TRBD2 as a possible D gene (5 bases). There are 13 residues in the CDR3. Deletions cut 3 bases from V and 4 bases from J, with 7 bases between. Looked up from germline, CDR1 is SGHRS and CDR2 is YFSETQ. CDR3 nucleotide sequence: TGCGCCAGCAGCTATAGCGTCACCGGGGAGCTGTTTTTT. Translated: CASSYSVTGELFF.

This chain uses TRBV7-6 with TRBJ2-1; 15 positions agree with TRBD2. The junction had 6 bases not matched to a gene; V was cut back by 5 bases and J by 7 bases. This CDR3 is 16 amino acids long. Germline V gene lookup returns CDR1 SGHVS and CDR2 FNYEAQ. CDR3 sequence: CASSAGTSGGMNEQFF. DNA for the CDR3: TGTGCCAGCAGCGCAGGGACTAGCGGGGGGATGAATGAGCAGTTCTTC.

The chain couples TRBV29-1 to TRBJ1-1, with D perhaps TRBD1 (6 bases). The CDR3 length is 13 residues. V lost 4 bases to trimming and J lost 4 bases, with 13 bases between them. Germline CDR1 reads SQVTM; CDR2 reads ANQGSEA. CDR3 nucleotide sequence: TGCAGCGTTGTTCGGGGGGCAGGCACTGAAGCTTTCTTT. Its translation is CSVVRGAGTEAFF.

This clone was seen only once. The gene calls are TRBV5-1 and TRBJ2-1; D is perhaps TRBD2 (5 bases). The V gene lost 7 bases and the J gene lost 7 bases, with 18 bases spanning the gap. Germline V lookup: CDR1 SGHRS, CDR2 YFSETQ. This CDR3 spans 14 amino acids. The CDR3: CASANPSGSNEQFF. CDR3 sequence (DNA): TGCGCCAGCGCGAATCCCAGCGGAAGTAATGAGCAGTTCTTC.

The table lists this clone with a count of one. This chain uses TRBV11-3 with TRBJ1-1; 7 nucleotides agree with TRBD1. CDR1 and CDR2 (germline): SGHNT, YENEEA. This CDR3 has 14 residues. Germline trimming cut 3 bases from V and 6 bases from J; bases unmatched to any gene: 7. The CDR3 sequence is CASSFTGVGAEAFF. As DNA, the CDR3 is TGTGCCAGCAGCTTTACAGGGGTCGGGGCTGAAGCTTTCTTT.

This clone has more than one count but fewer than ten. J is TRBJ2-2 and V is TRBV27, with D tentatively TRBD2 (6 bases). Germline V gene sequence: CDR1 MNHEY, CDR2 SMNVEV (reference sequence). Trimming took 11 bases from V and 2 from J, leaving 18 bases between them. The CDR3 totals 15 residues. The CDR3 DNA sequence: TGTGCCGCGAGACGAGGAGGGCCCAACACCGGGGAGCTGTTTTTT. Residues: CAARRGGPNTGELFF.